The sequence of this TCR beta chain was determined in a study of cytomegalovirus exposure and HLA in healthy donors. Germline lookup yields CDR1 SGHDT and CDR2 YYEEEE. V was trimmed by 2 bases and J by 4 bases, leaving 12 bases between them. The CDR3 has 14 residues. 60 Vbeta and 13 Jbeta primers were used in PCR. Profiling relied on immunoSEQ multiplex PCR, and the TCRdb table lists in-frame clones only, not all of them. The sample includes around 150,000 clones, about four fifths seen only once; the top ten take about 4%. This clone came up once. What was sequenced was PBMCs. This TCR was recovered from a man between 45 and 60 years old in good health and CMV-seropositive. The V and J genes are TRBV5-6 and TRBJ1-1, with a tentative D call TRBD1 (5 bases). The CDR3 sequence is CASSLGWGATEAFF. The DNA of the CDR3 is TGTGCCAGCAGCTTAGGGTGGGGCGCCACTGAAGCTTTCTTT.